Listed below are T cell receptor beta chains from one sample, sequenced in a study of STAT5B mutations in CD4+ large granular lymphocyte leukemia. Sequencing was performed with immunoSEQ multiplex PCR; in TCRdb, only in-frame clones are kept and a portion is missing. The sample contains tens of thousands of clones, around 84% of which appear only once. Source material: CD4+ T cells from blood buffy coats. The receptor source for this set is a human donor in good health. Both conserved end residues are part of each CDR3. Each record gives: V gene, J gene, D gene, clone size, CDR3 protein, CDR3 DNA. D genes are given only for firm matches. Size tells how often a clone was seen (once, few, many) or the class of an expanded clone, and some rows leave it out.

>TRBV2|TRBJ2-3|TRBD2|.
CASSLLGGGAADTQYF
TGTGCCAGCAGCCTGCTAGGCGGGGGGGCTGCAGATACGCAGTATTTT
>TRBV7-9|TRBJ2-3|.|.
CASSLQNTDTQYF
TGTGCCAGCAGCTTACAGAACACAGATACGCAGTATTTT
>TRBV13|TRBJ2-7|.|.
CASSFGRSYEQYF
TGTGCCAGCAGCTTCGGTAGATCCTACGAGCAGTACTTC
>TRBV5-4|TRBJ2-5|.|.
CASSMGPQGETQYF
TGTGCCAGCAGCATGGGCCCCCAGGGAGAGACCCAGTACTTC
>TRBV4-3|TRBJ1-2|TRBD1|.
CASSQDTTGGVYGYTF
TGCGCCAGCAGCCAAGATACTACAGGGGGCGTCTATGGCTACACCTTC
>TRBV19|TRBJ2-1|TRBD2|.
CASRLAGGYEQFF
TGTGCCAGTAGACTAGCGGGAGGGTATGAGCAGTTCTTC
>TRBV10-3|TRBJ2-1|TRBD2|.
CAISDRVGGSSYNEQFF
TGTGCCATCAGTGACCGGGTGGGCGGGAGCTCCTACAATGAGCAGTTCTTC
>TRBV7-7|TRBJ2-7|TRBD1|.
CASSPGGFEQYF
TGTGCCAGCAGCCCAGGGGGTTTCGAGCAGTACTTC
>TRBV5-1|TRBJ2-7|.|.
CASSSIGFHEQYF
TGCGCCAGCAGCTCGATTGGGTTCCACGAGCAGTACTTC
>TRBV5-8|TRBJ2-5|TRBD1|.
CASSLAQGETQYF
TGTGCCAGCAGCTTGGCACAGGGGGAGACCCAGTACTTC
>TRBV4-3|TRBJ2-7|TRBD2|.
CASSQALAASTYEQYF
TGCGCCAGCAGCCAAGCTCTAGCGGCGTCGACCTACGAGCAGTACTTC
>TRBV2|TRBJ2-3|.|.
CASNGDSLPSTDTQYF
TGTGCCAGCAACGGGGACTCCCTACCTAGCACAGATACGCAGTATTTT
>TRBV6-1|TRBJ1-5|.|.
CASRAQHNQPQHF
TGTGCCAGCAGAGCCCAGCACAATCAGCCCCAGCATTTT
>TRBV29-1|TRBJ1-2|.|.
CSVESIRADGYTF
TGCAGCGTTGAATCGATAAGGGCGGATGGCTACACCTTC
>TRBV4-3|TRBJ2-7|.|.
CASSQVDRGEQYF
TGCGCCAGCAGCCAAGTGGACCGGGGGGAGCAGTACTTC
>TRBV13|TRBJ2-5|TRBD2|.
CASSLGSSGGRETQYF
TGTGCCAGCAGCTTAGGGTCCAGCGGGGGGCGTGAGACCCAGTACTTC
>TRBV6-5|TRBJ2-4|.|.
CASSYYLSSIQYF
TGTGCCAGCAGTTACTACCTTTCGAGCATTCAGTACTTC
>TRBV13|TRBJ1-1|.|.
CASSLGENTEAFF
TGTGCCAGCAGCTTAGGGGAGAACACTGAAGCTTTCTTT
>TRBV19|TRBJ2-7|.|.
CASSIPPGPTYEQYF
TGTGCCAGTAGTATACCACCGGGACCAACCTACGAGCAGTACTTC
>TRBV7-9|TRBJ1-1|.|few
CASSYSRQTNTEAFF
TGTGCCAGCAGCTATTCGCGACAGACAAACACTGAAGCTTTCTTT
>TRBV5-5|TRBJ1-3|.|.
CASSPPDYSGNTIYF
TGTGCCAGCAGCCCGCCGGACTACTCTGGAAACACCATATATTTT
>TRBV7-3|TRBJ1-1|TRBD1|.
CASSSLTGGRGTEAFF
TGTGCCAGCAGCTCGTTGACAGGGGGCAGGGGGACTGAAGCTTTCTTT
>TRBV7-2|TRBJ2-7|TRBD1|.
CASTLPGQDRREQYF
TGTGCCAGCACCCTACCGGGACAGGATCGGAGAGAGCAGTACTTC
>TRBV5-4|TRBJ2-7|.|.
CASSLGGEAGKHEQYF
TGTGCCAGCAGCTTGGGAGGTGAGGCAGGGAAACACGAGCAGTACTTC
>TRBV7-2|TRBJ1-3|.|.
CASSTRDGTISGNTIYF
TGTGCCAGCAGCACTCGGGACGGGACCATCTCTGGAAACACCATATATTTT
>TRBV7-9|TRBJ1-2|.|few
CASSLDSVNYGYTF
TGTGCCAGCAGCTTAGATAGTGTAAACTATGGCTACACCTTC
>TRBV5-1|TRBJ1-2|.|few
CASSLDGYNYGYTF
TGCGCCAGCAGCCTGGACGGCTATAACTATGGCTACACCTTC
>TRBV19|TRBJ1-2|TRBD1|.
CASSWDRVSYGYTF
TGTGCCAGTAGTTGGGACAGGGTTTCCTATGGCTACACCTTC
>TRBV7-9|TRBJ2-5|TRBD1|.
CASSAPGQGPQETQYF
TGTGCCAGCAGCGCTCCGGGACAGGGGCCTCAAGAGACCCAGTACTTC
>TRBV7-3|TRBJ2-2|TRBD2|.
CASSLSSGGPNTGELFF
TGTGCCAGCAGCCTGAGTAGCGGGGGTCCGAACACCGGGGAGCTGTTTTTT
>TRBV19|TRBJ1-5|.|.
CASIPRGVDQPQHF
TGTGCCAGTATTCCGAGGGGTGTTGATCAGCCCCAGCATTTT
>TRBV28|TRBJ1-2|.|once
CASSPQGNYGYTF
TGTGCCAGCAGTCCGCAGGGGAACTATGGCTACACCTTC
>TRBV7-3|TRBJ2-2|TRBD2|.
CASSLISGASGDANTGELFF
TGTGCCAGCAGCTTAATCTCCGGGGCTAGCGGGGATGCGAACACCGGGGAGCTGTTTTTT
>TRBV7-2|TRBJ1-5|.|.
CASSLGEYQPQHF
TGTGCCAGCAGCTTAGGGGAATATCAGCCCCAGCATTTT
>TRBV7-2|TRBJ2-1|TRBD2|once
CASQAGGDSYNEQFF
TGTGCCAGCCAAGCTGGGGGGGACTCCTACAATGAGCAGTTCTTC
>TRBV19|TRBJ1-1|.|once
CASSGPWENTEAFF
TGTGCCAGTAGTGGACCATGGGAGAACACTGAAGCTTTCTTT
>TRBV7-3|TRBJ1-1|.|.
CASSPIQADTEAFF
TGTGCCAGCAGCCCCATCCAAGCTGACACTGAAGCTTTCTTT
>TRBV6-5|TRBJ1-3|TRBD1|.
CASSFGQGANTIYF
TGTGCCAGCAGCTTTGGACAGGGAGCTAACACCATATATTTT
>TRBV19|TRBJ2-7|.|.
CASSMSGISYEQYF
TGTGCCAGTAGTATGTCAGGAATCTCCTACGAGCAGTACTTC
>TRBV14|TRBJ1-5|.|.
CASSQGLSQPQHF
TGTGCCAGCAGCCAGGGGCTAAGCCAGCCCCAGCATTTT
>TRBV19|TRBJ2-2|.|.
CASSARGTGELFF
TGTGCCAGTAGTGCCCGAGGGACCGGGGAGCTGTTTTTT
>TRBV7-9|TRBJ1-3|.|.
CASSFGVPESSGNTIYF
TGTGCCAGCAGCTTCGGGGTCCCAGAAAGCTCTGGAAACACCATATATTTT
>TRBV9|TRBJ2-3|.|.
CASSGNSLDTQYF
TGTGCCAGCAGCGGGAACAGCTTAGATACGCAGTATTTT
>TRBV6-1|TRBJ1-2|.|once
CASSVKGDSGGYTF
TGTGCCAGCAGTGTTAAGGGGGATTCGGGCGGCTACACCTTC
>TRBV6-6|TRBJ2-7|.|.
CASSYTTSGSEQYF
TGTGCCAGCAGTTACACCACGAGTGGGTCCGAGCAGTACTTC
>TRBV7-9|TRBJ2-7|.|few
CASSSRGHPSSYEQYF
TGTGCCAGCAGCTCGCGGGGACACCCTAGCTCCTACGAGCAGTACTTC
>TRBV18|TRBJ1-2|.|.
CASSPRVTGNYGYTF
TGTGCCAGCTCACCACGGGTAACGGGCAACTATGGCTACACCTTC
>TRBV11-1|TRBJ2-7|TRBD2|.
CASSLETSGSYEQYF
TGTGCCAGCAGCTTAGAAACTAGCGGCTCCTACGAGCAGTACTTC
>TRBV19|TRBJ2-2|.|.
CASRTSSNTGELFF
TGTGCCAGCAGGACATCCTCGAACACCGGGGAGCTGTTTTTT
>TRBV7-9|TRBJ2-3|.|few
CASSLREDTQYF
TGTGCCAGCAGCTTAAGGGAAGATACGCAGTATTTT
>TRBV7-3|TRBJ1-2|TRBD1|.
CASSSPQGQLTNYGYTF
TGTGCCAGCAGCTCTCCCCAGGGACAGCTAACTAACTATGGCTACACCTTC